This TCR beta chain came from a study of cytomegalovirus exposure and HLA in healthy donors. Study outcomes and limitations: Listed as cytomegalovirus-associated were 150 to 200 TCR beta chains. It was found in a later analysis that first-cohort TCR clusters tended to co-occur in the 90 to 150 validation repertoires. In vitro testing confirmed a few CMV-associated chains as specific for CMV antigens.

CDR1 is DFQATT, CDR2 SNEGSKA, per germline (reference sequence). The CDR3 is 11 residues long. Assay: immunoSEQ multiplex PCR; the TCRdb copy retains only in-frame clones and omits some. The sample carries over 110,000 clones, around four fifths recorded once. With regard to this clone: No antigen is known for it. One end of the junction does not line up with germline, which may come from a read error.

The origin of this receptor is a young woman in good health and CMV-seronegative. The rearrangement joins TRBV20-1 to TRBJ2-7; unclear D gene. The sequencing input was PBMCs. In DNA, the CDR3 is TGCAGTGCTGGAGACGGTAACGAGCAGTACTTC. It yields the protein CSAGDGNEQYF.